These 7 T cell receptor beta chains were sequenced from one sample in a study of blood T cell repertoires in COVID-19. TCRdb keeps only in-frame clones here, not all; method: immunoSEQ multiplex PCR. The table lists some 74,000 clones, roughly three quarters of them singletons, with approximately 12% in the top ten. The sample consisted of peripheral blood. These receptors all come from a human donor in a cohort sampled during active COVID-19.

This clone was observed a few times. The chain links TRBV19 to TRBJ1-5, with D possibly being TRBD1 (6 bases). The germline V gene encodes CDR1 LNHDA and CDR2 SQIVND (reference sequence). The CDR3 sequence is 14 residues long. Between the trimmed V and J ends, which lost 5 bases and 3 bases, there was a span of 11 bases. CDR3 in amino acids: CASSVDSLNQPQHF. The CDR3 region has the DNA TGTGCCAGTAGTGTGGACAGTCTCAATCAGCCCCAGCATTTT.

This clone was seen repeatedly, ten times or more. The CDR3 spells CASSRAETQPQHF. The CDR3 nucleotides read TGTGCCAGCAGCAGGGCAGAAACTCAGCCCCAGCATTTT. The rearrangement uses TRBV12-3 or TRBV12-4 and TRBJ1-5, with D possibly TRBD1 on 5 matching bases. CDR3 size: 13 residues. Between the trimmed V and J ends, which lost 6 bases and 6 bases, there was a span of 12 bases.

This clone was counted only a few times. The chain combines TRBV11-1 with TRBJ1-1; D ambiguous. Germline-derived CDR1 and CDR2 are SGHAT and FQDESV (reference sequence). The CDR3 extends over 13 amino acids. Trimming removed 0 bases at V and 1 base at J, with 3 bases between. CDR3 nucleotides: TGTGCCAGCAGCTTAGCGCGGAACACTGAAGCTTTCTTT. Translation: CASSLARNTEAFF.

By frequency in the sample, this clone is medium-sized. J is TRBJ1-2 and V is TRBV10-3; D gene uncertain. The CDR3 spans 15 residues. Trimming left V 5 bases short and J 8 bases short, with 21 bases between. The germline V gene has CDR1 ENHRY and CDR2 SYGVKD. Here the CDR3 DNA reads TGTGCCATCAGTAGACAACTCCCATGGCCGATGGGCTACACCTTC. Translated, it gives CAISRQLPWPMGYTF.

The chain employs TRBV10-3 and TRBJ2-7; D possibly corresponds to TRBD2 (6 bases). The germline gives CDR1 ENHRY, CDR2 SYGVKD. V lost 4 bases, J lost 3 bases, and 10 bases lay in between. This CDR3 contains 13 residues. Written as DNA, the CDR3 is TGTGCCATCAGTGCGGGACTCGGCTACGAGCAGTACTTC. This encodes CAISAGLGYEQYF.

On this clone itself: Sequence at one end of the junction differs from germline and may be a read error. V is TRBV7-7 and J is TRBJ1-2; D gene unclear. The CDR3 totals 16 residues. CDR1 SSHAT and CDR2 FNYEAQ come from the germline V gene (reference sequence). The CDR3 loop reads CASSPEPPNPVYGYTF. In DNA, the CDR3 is TGTGCTAGCAGCCCCGAACCCCCCAACCCAGTCTATGGCTACACCTTC. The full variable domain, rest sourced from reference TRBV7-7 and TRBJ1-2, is GAGVSQSPRYKVTKRGQDVTLRCDPISSHATLYWYQQALGQGPEFLTYFNYEAQPDKSGLPSDRFSAERPEGSISTLTIQRTEQRDSAMYRCASSPEPPNPVYGYTFGSGTRLTVV.

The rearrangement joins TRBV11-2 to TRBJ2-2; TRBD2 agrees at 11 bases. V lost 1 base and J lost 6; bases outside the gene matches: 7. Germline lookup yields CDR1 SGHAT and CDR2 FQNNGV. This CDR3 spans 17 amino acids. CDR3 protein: CASSLALAGDPAGELFF. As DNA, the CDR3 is TGTGCCAGCAGCTTAGCACTAGCGGGAGACCCTGCCGGGGAGCTGTTTTTT.